This T cell receptor beta chain was obtained from a study of cytomegalovirus exposure and HLA in healthy donors. Amplification used 60 Vbeta primers and 13 Jbeta primers. Generated by immunoSEQ multiplex PCR, the TCRdb table keeps only in-frame clones and is missing some. Here the sample spans around 50,000 clones, 83% being singletons. With 0 bases removed from V and 6 bases from J, the gap between germline ends came to 10 bases. CDR1 SGHNT and CDR2 YYREEE come from the germline V gene (reference sequence). This CDR3 region has 13 residues. Healthy bone marrow donors supplied every sample. The receptor comes from a man younger than 40 in good health and CMV-seronegative. The V and J genes are TRBV5-4 and TRBJ2-7; D may be TRBD1 (5 bases). Sequences were obtained from PBMCs. The CDR3, as DNA: TGTGCCAGCAGCTTGGATGGGGCCGGCGAGCAGTACTTC. Protein sequence: CASSLDGAGEQYF.